This T cell receptor beta chain was captured in a study of cytomegalovirus exposure and HLA in healthy donors. General observations from the study: A later analysis reportedly found fewer N-insertions in an Asian-associated ancestry cluster than the approximately 730-donor mean. There were several of the most significant clusters that appeared linked to common viral pathogens in a later analysis. Later on, a genetic analysis was performed. It linked a missense variant in DCLRE1C with V- and J-gene trimming of TCR beta. As confirmed in vitro, a few CMV-associated chains were specific for CMV antigens.

For this clone: Its antigen is currently unknown.

Germline CDR1 and CDR2: SGHAT and FQNNGV. The V gene end was trimmed by 0 bases and the J gene end by 8 bases; junction bases not matched to a gene: 6. This CDR3 comprises 15 residues. The PCR had 60 Vbeta and 13 Jbeta primers. The protocol was immunoSEQ multiplex PCR, while the TCRdb copy is restricted to in-frame clones and leaves out a portion. The ten most abundant clones cover under 6.5% of a sample with some 200,000 clones. This chain links TRBV11-2 with TRBJ2-1; 8 bases map to TRBD1. The specimen was PBMCs. The source of this sequence is a man aged 30 to 45 in good health and CMV-seronegative. The CDR3 loop is CASSLERRGRDEQFF. The CDR3 nucleotides are TGTGCCAGCAGCTTAGAACGCAGGGGGCGCGATGAGCAGTTCTTC.